The next 32 T cell receptor beta chains were all read from a single sample in a study of human T cells and chemical hapten exposure. Sample time point: pre-sensitization, week 0. Treatment: therapeutic diphenylcyclopropenone sensitization with weekly scalp DPC. One entry per CDR3 protein, called by TCRdb with MiXCR from the RACE reads. Among some 330,000 distinct CDR3 sequences listed, 4.5% to 7% were seen once. This specimen consisted of whole blood, obtained in connection with sensitization to the hapten diphenylcyclopropenone (DPC). The receptors originated from a woman aged 18-29 years with alopecia areata. Some clones in this sample may be carry-over from other donors' samples.

The chain uses TRBV28 and TRBJ1-2; the D gene is possibly TRBD1 (5 bases). The V gene lost 4 bases and the J gene lost 4 bases, with 16 bases spanning the gap. CDR1 is MDHEN and CDR2 is SYDVKM in the germline V gene. CDR3 length: 15 residues. The CDR3 region is CASSSRTWSGYGYTF. CDR3 nucleotides: TGTGCCAGCAGTTCACGGACATGGTCGGGCTATGGCTACACCTTC.

This clonotype was picked up a small number of times. V is TRBV6-1 and J is TRBJ1-1; TRBD1 might be the D (5 bases). The CDR3 is 13 residues long. CDR1 is MNHNS, CDR2 SASEGT, per germline. Deletions cut 3 bases from V and 3 bases from J, with 8 bases between. CDR3 DNA: TGTGCCAGCAGTGACGACAGATACACTGAAGCTTTCTTT. Translated, it gives CASSDDRYTEAFF.

This clonotype was detected a few times. This sequence joins TRBV7-2 and TRBJ2-3, with TRBD2 identical over 12 bases. J was trimmed by 1 base and V by 5 bases; bases with no gene match: 13. The CDR3 contains 19 residues. The germline V gene encodes CDR1 SGHTA and CDR2 FQGNSA. The CDR3 sequence is CASSPWGSSGGAGTDTQYF. CDR3 DNA: TGTGCCAGCAGCCCGTGGGGATCTAGCGGGGGGGCTGGCACAGATACGCAGTATTTT.

The rearrangement links TRBV7-2 to TRBJ1-3, with TRBD1 as a possible D gene (5 bases). This CDR3 has 20 amino acids. From germline, CDR1 is SGHTA and CDR2 FQGNSA. V was pared by 3 bases and J by 0 bases, with 24 bases between. In DNA, the CDR3 is TGTGCCAGCAGCTTGGGCCGGGGGAAGACTCAGGGAGTCTCTGGAAACACCATATATTTT. Its protein is CASSLGRGKTQGVSGNTIYF.

This clonotype was detected a few times. The chain recombines TRBV5-1 with TRBJ2-3; 7 bases agree with TRBD1. Germline-derived CDR1 and CDR2 are SGHRS and YFSETQ. The CDR3 has 16 amino acids. The V segment lost 2 bases and the J segment 2 bases; nucleotides outside the gene matches: 8. CDR3 sequence: CASSFRPGQNTDTQYF. The CDR3 bases are TGCGCCAGCAGCTTTCGGCCGGGACAGAACACAGATACGCAGTATTTT.

This clonotype was counted at least ten times. The chain uses TRBV6-5 and TRBJ2-3, with 7 bases that match TRBD1. Per the germline V gene, CDR1 is MNHEY and CDR2 is SVGAGI. CDR3 length: 12 amino acids. Trimming cost V 6 bases and J 6 bases; bases outside gene matches: 3. CDR3 protein: CASSPDRDTQYF. CDR3 bases: TGTGCCAGCAGCCCGGACAGGGATACGCAGTATTTT.

This clonotype has a count of ten or more. The chain couples TRBV20-1 to TRBJ2-7; D is unclear. CDR1 DFQATT and CDR2 SNEGSKA come from the germline V gene (reference sequence). The CDR3 is made up of 11 amino acids. The V and J ends lost 3 bases and 2 bases respectively, with 5 bases between them. The DNA for the CDR3 is TGCAGTGCTAGGGCTACCTACGAGCAGTACTTC. Amino acids: CSARATYEQYF.

The V call is TRBV5-1, the J call TRBJ2-5; TRBD1 is a possible D gene (5 bases). CDR1 and CDR2 from the germline V gene are SGHRS and YFSETQ. The CDR3 is 15 amino acids. Trimming removed 0 bases at V and 3 bases at J, with 12 bases between. CDR3 coding DNA: TGCGCCAGCAGCTTGGCCCAGACAGCAAAAGAGACCCAGTACTTC. Translation gives CASSLAQTAKETQYF.

This clonotype showed up many times. This chain connects TRBV6-2 or TRBV6-3 to TRBJ2-5; TRBD2 is a possible D gene (6 bases). Germline values: CDR1 MNHEY, CDR2 SVGEGT. The CDR3 runs 14 residues. V was shortened by 2 bases and J by 1 base, with 8 bases between the two germline ends. The DNA of the CDR3 is TGTGCCAGCAGTTACGGGGGGTCCCAAGAGACCCAGTACTTC. This translates into CASSYGGSQETQYF.

There are a few counts of this clonotype. The gene calls are TRBV4-3 and TRBJ1-1; D unclear. CDR1 is LGHNA and CDR2 is YSLEER in the germline V gene. The CDR3 covers 15 residues. V lost 0 bases and J 5 bases, leaving 13 bases between the germline ends. The CDR3 spells CASSQEDASGTEAFF. Written as DNA, the CDR3 is TGCGCCAGCAGCCAAGAAGACGCCTCGGGTACTGAAGCTTTCTTT.

This clonotype was counted a few times. V usage is TRBV12-3 or TRBV12-4 and J usage is TRBJ2-3; D is ambiguous. Between the trimmed V and J ends, which lost 6 bases and 2 bases, there was a span of 15 bases. The CDR3 runs 15 residues. The CDR3 region is CASSLREAATDTQYF. For the CDR3, the DNA is TGTGCCAGCAGCCTGCGTGAGGCGGCCACAGATACGCAGTATTTT.

There are a few counts of this clonotype. CDR3 DNA: TGTGCCAGCATATACAGGTCCATTCAGCCCCAGCATTTT. This codes for CASIYRSIQPQHF. The chain carries TRBV6-5 and TRBJ1-5; D possibly corresponds to TRBD1 (5 bases). Germline CDR1 is MNHEY and CDR2 is SVGAGI. V was shortened by 7 bases and J by 6 bases, with 13 bases between the two germline ends. The CDR3 loop spans 13 amino acids.

This clonotype was seen a handful of times. The chain has TRBV2 and TRBJ2-3; 7 bases agree with TRBD1. From germline, CDR1 is SNHLY and CDR2 FYNNEI. This CDR3 contains 14 residues. V shed 7 bases and J 1 base; nucleotides not matched to a gene: 5. This CDR3 is CASKEGAGTDTQYF. The CDR3 DNA follows: TGTGCCAGCAAAGAGGGGGCAGGCACAGATACGCAGTATTTT.

Many counts were recorded for this clonotype. The chain recombines TRBV4-1 with TRBJ2-1; 11 nucleotides match TRBD2. V trimming: 3 bases; J trimming: 1 base; junction bases outside the gene matches: 8. CDR1 and CDR2 from the germline V gene are MGHRA and YSYEKL. This CDR3 has 18 amino acids. The CDR3 DNA reads TGCGCCAGCAGCCAGCGGGGTCCTAGCGGGGGGTCCTACAATGAGCAGTTCTTC. Translating gives CASSQRGPSGGSYNEQFF.

This clonotype came up many times. This chain links TRBV10-3 with TRBJ2-7, with D unclear. The CDR3 has 13 residues. Deletions cut 3 bases from V and 3 bases from J, with 9 bases between. Germline CDR1 and CDR2: ENHRY and SYGVKD. This chain's CDR3 is CAISETAGYEQYF. CDR3 nucleotide sequence: TGTGCCATCAGTGAAACAGCAGGCTACGAGCAGTACTTC.

This clonotype was detected ten times or more. The chain has TRBV4-3 and TRBJ2-5; D unclear. Germline loops: CDR1 LGHNA, CDR2 YSLEER. Trimming pared 1 base from V and 0 bases from J, leaving 15 bases between. The CDR3 loop spans 17 amino acids. The CDR3 region has the DNA TGCGCCAGCAGCCAAGGGGCGATAGGCAGAAACCAAGAGACCCAGTACTTC. Amino acids: CASSQGAIGRNQETQYF.

CDR3 loop: CASSRQGAYTF. The CDR3 nucleotides are TGTGCCAGCAGCCGTCAGGGGGCATACACCTTC. This chain links TRBV7-9 with TRBJ1-2, with 8 bases identical to TRBD1. Trimming removed 5 bases from V and 11 bases from J; junction bases left unmatched: 4. This CDR3 region has 11 residues. Germline CDR1 SEHNR, CDR2 FQNEAQ (reference sequence).

This clonotype was counted many times. The chain combines TRBV4-3 with TRBJ1-1, with D possibly being TRBD1 (5 bases). Trimming left V 0 bases short and J 4 bases short, with 18 bases between. The CDR3 sequence is 17 residues long. CDR1 and CDR2 from the germline V gene are LGHNA and YSLEER. The CDR3 sequence is CASSQDYGQGEGTEAFF. The CDR3 nucleotides read TGCGCCAGCAGCCAAGATTATGGGCAGGGCGAGGGCACTGAAGCTTTCTTT.

This clonotype occurred many times. This chain links TRBV29-1 with TRBJ1-2; D ambiguous. The V end was cut by 0 bases, the J end by 6 bases, with 8 bases between. The CDR3 contains 12 residues. The germline V gene has CDR1 SQVTM and CDR2 ANQGSEA. CDR3 sequence: CSVEDPMDGYTF. Written as DNA, the CDR3 is TGCAGCGTTGAAGATCCGATGGATGGCTACACCTTC. The entire variable domain, with the rest obtained from reference TRBV29-1 and TRBJ1-2, is as follows: SAVISQKPSRDICQRGTSLTIQCQVDSQVTMMFWYRQQPGQSLTLIATANQGSEATYESGFVIDKFPISRPNLTFSTLTVSNMSPEDSSIYLCSVEDPMDGYTFGSGTRLTVV.

The chain couples TRBV6-6 to TRBJ1-6; 9 nucleotides match TRBD1. V lost 6 bases, J lost 7 bases, and 7 bases stayed unmatched. The length of the CDR3 is 15 residues. Germline V gene lookup returns CDR1 MNHNY and CDR2 SVGAGI (reference sequence). The DNA of the CDR3 is TGTGCCAGCAGGAACCGGGACAGGGCCAATTCACCCCTCCACTTT. It encodes CASRNRDRANSPLHF.

This chain connects TRBV5-6 to TRBJ1-1; D is undetermined. The CDR3 extends over 20 amino acids. Trimming cost V 1 base and J 6 bases, with 31 bases left between them. In germline, CDR1 is SGHDT, CDR2 YYEEEE. CDR3 in amino acids: CASSLKISGRTPIYGAEAFF. The CDR3 DNA is TGTGCCAGCAGCTTGAAGATTTCGGGCAGGACCCCAATATATGGCGCTGAAGCTTTCTTT.

The chain employs TRBV9 and TRBJ2-5; 8 bases align to TRBD2. Germline V gene data show CDR1 as SGDLS and CDR2 as YYNGEE. CDR3 size: 14 residues. V was clipped by 6 bases and J by 5 bases; unmatched bases: 9. In DNA, the CDR3 is TGTGCCAGCACCATAGGACTAGCAGTCGAGACCCAGTACTTC. This codes for CASTIGLAVETQYF.

This chain joins TRBV4-3 and TRBJ2-1; 7 positions agree with TRBD1. With V trimmed by 0 bases and J by 7 bases, 6 bases remained unmatched. Per germline, CDR1 LGHNA and CDR2 YSLEER. This CDR3 spans 15 amino acids. The CDR3: CASSQETGQENEQFF. For the CDR3, the DNA is TGCGCCAGCAGCCAAGAGACAGGGCAGGAGAATGAGCAGTTCTTC.

Ten or more counts support this clonotype. The chain links TRBV3-1 to TRBJ1-1; TRBD1 matches at 7 bases. From germline, CDR1 is LGHDT and CDR2 YNNKEL (reference sequence). The CDR3 runs 16 residues. V shed 2 bases and J 0 bases; nucleotides not matched to a gene: 6. The CDR3 DNA sequence: TGTGCCAGCAGCCAACAAAGGGGGACAGTGAACACTGAAGCTTTCTTT. Protein product: CASSQQRGTVNTEAFF.

This clonotype was detected ten times or more. CDR3 sequence: CASRPGLSWTGSYYGYTF. The CDR3 DNA sequence: TGTGCCAGCCGCCCGGGGCTGTCTTGGACAGGGAGTTATTATGGCTACACCTTC. The rearrangement links TRBV6-1 to TRBJ1-2; 8 bases align to TRBD1. V lost 8 bases, J lost 5 bases, and 22 bases stayed unmatched. The germline V gene encodes CDR1 MNHNS and CDR2 SASEGT. The CDR3 spans 18 residues.

This clonotype was seen many times. The chain joins TRBV2 to TRBJ2-6; D is uncertain. Germline V gene sequence: CDR1 SNHLY, CDR2 FYNNEI. Trimming stripped 2 bases from V and 0 bases from J, with 2 bases between. This CDR3 region has 14 residues. The CDR3 region is CASSEYSGANVLTF. CDR3 in DNA: TGTGCCAGCAGTGAATACTCTGGGGCCAACGTCCTGACTTTC.

The gene calls are TRBV4-1 and TRBJ2-3; 11 bases match TRBD2. This CDR3 is built from 18 residues. Per the germline V gene, CDR1 is MGHRA and CDR2 is YSYEKL. The ends lost 1 base at V and 2 bases at J; junction bases unmatched: 8. The CDR3 reads CASSQASLAGGITDTQYF. The CDR3 nucleotides read TGCGCCAGCAGCCAAGCATCCCTAGCGGGGGGAATCACAGATACGCAGTATTTT.

This clonotype was recorded at least ten times. The genes are TRBV2 and TRBJ1-1, with D maybe TRBD1 (5 bases). The CDR3 extends over 12 amino acids. V lost 7 bases and J lost 10, with 16 bases in between. Germline values: CDR1 SNHLY, CDR2 FYNNEI. The CDR3 region has the DNA TGTGCCAGCACATTGACAGACAATGTAGCTTTCTTT. This sequence encodes CASTLTDNVAFF.

The genes are TRBV20-1 and TRBJ2-7; D tentatively reads TRBD1 or TRBD2 (5 bases each). V dropped 2 bases and J dropped 0 bases, with 11 bases sitting between them. CDR3 length equals 14 residues. Looked up from germline, CDR1 is DFQATT and CDR2 is SNEGSKA (reference sequence). The DNA for the CDR3 is TGCAGTGCTAGAATGGCAGGGAGCTCCTACGAGCAGTACTTC. Its protein product is CSARMAGSSYEQYF.

This clonotype was counted at least ten times. This chain links TRBV4-3 with TRBJ2-7; possibly TRBD2 for D (6 bases). The V end was cut by 0 bases, the J end by 7 bases, with 16 bases between. The germline gives CDR1 LGHNA, CDR2 YSLEER. This CDR3 region has 15 residues. CDR3 DNA: TGCGCCAGCAGCCAAGACGGGACCCTGGGGAGGGAGCAGTACTTC. Protein product: CASSQDGTLGREQYF.

This clonotype was counted only a few times. The chain employs TRBV28 and TRBJ2-7; TRBD2 matches at 8 bases. With V trimmed by 5 bases and J by 2 bases, 5 bases remained unmatched. This CDR3 is 14 amino acids long. CDR1 and CDR2 from the germline V gene are MDHEN and SYDVKM. The CDR3 loop is CASSVSGAAYEQYF. In nucleotides, the CDR3 is TGTGCCAGCAGTGTTAGCGGGGCCGCCTACGAGCAGTACTTC.

This clonotype came up many times. V and J are TRBV29-1 and TRBJ2-1, with 13 bases aligning to TRBD2. Germline loops: CDR1 SQVTM, CDR2 ANQGSEA. The CDR3 runs to 16 residues. Trimming removed 7 bases from V and 2 bases from J; junction bases left unmatched: 8. The CDR3 coding sequence is TGCAGCGCAGGACTAGCGGGGGCCCCACCCTACAATGAGCAGTTCTTC. It codes for CSAGLAGAPPYNEQFF.